This T cell receptor beta chain was identified during a study of blood T cell repertoires in COVID-19. As for the study in general: PBMCs, B-cell-depleted T cells, or T cells were the source of the cDNA or gDNA that made up the material.

The CDR3 consists of 15 residues. Germline V gene sequence: CDR1 MGHDK, CDR2 SYGVNS. V shed 3 bases and J shed 0 bases, with 11 bases lying between them. Profiled with immunoSEQ multiplex PCR; TCRdb holds only in-frame clones, not every one. In the table there are over 150,000 clones, approximately 85% of which are singletons. Enrollees, about 18 to 95 years old, lived in 24 US areas. Specimen: PBMCs or T cells enriched from blood (not recorded which). This receptor was obtained from a man aged 35-49 years who had recovered from COVID-19. This chain connects TRBV25-1 to TRBJ1-2; D not resolved. The CDR3 coding sequence is TGTGCCAGCAGTGACCGGAGCGCAGCTAACTATGGCTACACCTTC. This translates into CASSDRSAANYGYTF.